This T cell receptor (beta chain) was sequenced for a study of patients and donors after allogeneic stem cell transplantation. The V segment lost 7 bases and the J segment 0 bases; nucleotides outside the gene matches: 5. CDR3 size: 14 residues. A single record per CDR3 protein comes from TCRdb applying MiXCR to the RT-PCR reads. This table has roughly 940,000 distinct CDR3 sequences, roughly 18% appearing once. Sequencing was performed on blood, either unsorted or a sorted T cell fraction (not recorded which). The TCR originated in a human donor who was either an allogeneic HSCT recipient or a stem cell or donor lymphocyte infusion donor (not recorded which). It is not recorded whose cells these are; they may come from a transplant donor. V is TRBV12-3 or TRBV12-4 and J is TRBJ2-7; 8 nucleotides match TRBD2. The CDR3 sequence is CASTKAGDSYEQYF. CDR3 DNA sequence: TGTGCCAGCACTAAAGCGGGAGACTCCTACGAGCAGTACTTC.